One sample yielded the 3 T cell receptor beta chains listed below, sequenced in a study of cytomegalovirus exposure and HLA in healthy donors. It was with 60 Vbeta and 13 Jbeta primers that the PCR ran. Generated by immunoSEQ multiplex PCR, the TCRdb table keeps only in-frame clones and is missing some. The sample lists under 120,000 clones; 55% to 65% were seen once. The specimen sequenced was PBMCs. The receptor source for this set is a man younger than 45 in good health and CMV-seropositive.

This chain connects TRBV19 to TRBJ2-6; D possibly corresponds to TRBD1 (6 bases). Germline CDR1 LNHDA, CDR2 SQIVND (reference sequence). V lost 6 bases, J lost 0 bases, and 15 bases lay in between. CDR3 length: 17 amino acids. For the CDR3, the DNA is TGTGCCAGTAGGCCCGGGACAAACAGCTCTGGGGCCAACGTCCTGACTTTC. It is translated as CASRPGTNSSGANVLTF. Filled out from reference TRBV19 and TRBJ2-6, the complete variable domain reads DGGITQSPKYLFRKEGQNVTLSCEQNLNHDAMYWYRQDPGQGLRLIYYSQIVNDFQKGDIAEGYSVSREKKESFPLTVTSAQKNPTAFYLCASRPGTNSSGANVLTFGAGSRLTVL.

J is TRBJ1-4 and V is TRBV9, with a tentative D call TRBD1 (6 bases). There are 17 residues in the CDR3. V lost 6 bases, J lost 1 base, and 19 bases lay in between. CDR1 and CDR2 (germline): SGDLS, YYNGEE. The CDR3 bases are TGTGCCAGCACACCGGGACACCGCCGAGTAACTAATGAAAAACTGTTTTTT. Its translation is CASTPGHRRVTNEKLFF.

The V and J genes are TRBV5-6 and TRBJ2-2, with D maybe TRBD1 (5 bases). The CDR3 contains 15 residues. V lost 4 bases to trimming and J lost 2 bases, with 12 bases between them. The germline gives CDR1 SGHDT, CDR2 YYEEEE. The CDR3 region is CASSHGARNTGELFF. CDR3 coding DNA: TGTGCCAGCAGCCATGGGGCGAGAAACACCGGGGAGCTGTTTTTT.